One sample yielded the 14 T cell receptor beta chains listed below, sequenced in a study of shared clonotypes between healthy human individuals. Clones were read by immunoSEQ multiplex PCR, and TCRdb kept only the in-frame ones, dropping some. The profile shows roughly 2.5 million clones, roughly 92% of them singletons. The sample comprised naive CD4+ T cells sorted from blood. The subset: CD45RA+ positively selected. These receptor sequences come from a man aged 18 to 29 in good health.

The chain has TRBV5-1 and TRBJ1-1; D possibly corresponds to TRBD1 (6 bases). Trimming pared 0 bases from V and 1 base from J, leaving 13 bases between. Germline V lookup: CDR1 SGHRS, CDR2 YFSETQ. This CDR3 is 16 amino acids long. The CDR3 DNA is TGCGCCAGCAGCTTGGCCTTCGGGGGGCCGAACACTGAAGCTTTCTTT. Protein product: CASSLAFGGPNTEAFF.

This clone has just a few counts. This chain links TRBV7-9 with TRBJ1-4; D unresolved. The germline CDR1 and CDR2 sequences are SEHNR and FQNEAQ (reference sequence). CDR3 length equals 15 residues. V lost 3 bases and J 5 bases, leaving 13 bases between the germline ends. The CDR3 nucleotides read TGTGCCAGCAGCTTTAAAACAGACTCAAATGAAAAACTGTTTTTT. The encoded protein is CASSFKTDSNEKLFF.

This chain connects TRBV11-2 to TRBJ2-2; D not certain. CDR3 length: 14 amino acids. Trimming removed 5 bases at V and 8 bases at J, with 15 bases between. Germline V gene lookup returns CDR1 SGHAT and CDR2 FQNNGV. CDR3 region: CASSPSGPLGELFF. The CDR3 DNA follows: TGTGCCAGCAGCCCGTCCGGACCGTTGGGGGAGCTGTTTTTT. Combining the CDR3 with reference TRBV11-2 and TRBJ2-2 gives the whole variable domain EAGVAQSPRYKIIEKRQSVAFWCNPISGHATLYWYQQILGQGPKLLIQFQNNGVVDDSQLPKDRFSAERLKGVDSTLKIQPAKLEDSAVYLCASSPSGPLGELFFGEGSRLTVL.

The CDR3 region has the DNA TGTGCCAGCAGCTTGGGCCAGCGGGGGTACAATGAGCAGTTCTTC. Translated, it gives CASSLGQRGYNEQFF. The chain employs TRBV28 and TRBJ2-1; 8 bases map to TRBD2. The ends lost 6 bases at V and 4 bases at J; junction bases unmatched: 8. CDR3 length equals 15 residues. Germline CDR1 is MDHEN and CDR2 is SYDVKM.

The rearrangement uses TRBV19 and TRBJ1-6, with 8 nucleotides matching TRBD1. Per germline, CDR1 LNHDA and CDR2 SQIVND (reference sequence). V trimming: 2 bases; J trimming: 10 bases; junction bases outside the gene matches: 10. CDR3 length equals 16 residues. Here the CDR3 reads CASSIRPDRVSSPLHF. The CDR3 bases are TGTGCCAGTAGTATACGCCCGGACAGGGTCTCGTCACCCCTCCACTTT.

This clone was seen only a few times. The genes are TRBV10-1 and TRBJ1-2, with 7 bases aligning to TRBD1. The germline CDR1 and CDR2 sequences are WNHNN and SYGVQD (reference sequence). The CDR3 is 13 amino acids. V shed 6 bases and J 8 bases; nucleotides not matched to a gene: 9. CDR3 protein: CASSPDRVGGYTF. For the CDR3, the DNA is TGCGCCAGCAGCCCAGACAGGGTCGGAGGCTACACCTTC.

The chain recombines TRBV7-6 with TRBJ2-3; TRBD2 agrees at 8 bases. V gave up 2 bases and J gave up 5 bases; unmatched junction bases: 9. Germline V gives CDR1 SGHVS, CDR2 FNYEAQ. This CDR3 is built from 16 residues. CDR3 region: CASSLIAGLPGDTQYF. Written as DNA, the CDR3 is TGTGCCAGCAGCTTAATAGCGGGGCTTCCCGGAGATACGCAGTATTTT.

J is TRBJ2-6 and V is TRBV5-1; possible D gene TRBD2, 6 bases. With 4 bases removed from V and 3 bases from J, the gap between germline ends came to 8 bases. Germline loops: CDR1 SGHRS, CDR2 YFSETQ. The CDR3 is made up of 14 amino acids. The chain's CDR3 is CASSPGVGANVLTF. Written as DNA, the CDR3 is TGCGCCAGCAGCCCGGGGGTTGGGGCCAACGTCCTGACTTTC.

This rearrangement joins TRBV11-2 to TRBJ2-7, with 7 bases matching TRBD1. The J segment lost 2 bases and the V segment lost 8 bases, leaving 9 bases of the junction unmatched. The CDR3 length is 14 residues. Looked up from germline, CDR1 is SGHAT and CDR2 is FQNNGV. The CDR3 DNA is TGTGCCAGCTCACGGACAGGTACTACCTACGAGCAGTACTTC. Translating it yields CASSRTGTTYEQYF.

A single count supports this clone. The chain links TRBV16 to TRBJ2-7; TRBD1 matches 8 bases. With V trimmed by 3 bases and J by 1 base, 5 bases remained unmatched. The CDR3 has 15 amino acids. Germline V gives CDR1 KGHSY, CDR2 FQNENV. DNA of the CDR3: TGTGCCAGCAGCCAGTCAGGACAGGGATCCTACGAGCAGTACTTC. It specifies CASSQSGQGSYEQYF.

The chain has TRBV2 and TRBJ2-7, with D maybe TRBD1 (5 bases). Germline V gene lookup returns CDR1 SNHLY and CDR2 FYNNEI. Trimming left V 5 bases short and J 3 bases short, with 14 bases between. CDR3 length equals 14 residues. The CDR3 DNA reads as TGTGCCAGCAGTTTTTCCAGGGTGGGCTACGAGCAGTACTTC. Translating gives CASSFSRVGYEQYF.

The rearrangement links TRBV19 to TRBJ1-5; D gene uncertain. V was trimmed by 6 bases and J by 3 bases, leaving 15 bases between them. Germline lookup yields CDR1 LNHDA and CDR2 SQIVND (reference sequence). The CDR3 sequence is 15 residues long. The CDR3 spells CASSRVRGSNQPQHF. The DNA for the CDR3 is TGTGCCAGTAGCCGGGTTCGTGGATCCAATCAGCCCCAGCATTTT.

The CDR3 sequence: CASSYRQGDGYTF. CDR3 coding DNA: TGTGCCAGCAGTTATAGGCAGGGCGATGGCTACACCTTC. This sequence joins TRBV6-6 and TRBJ1-2; D might be TRBD1 (5 bases). V lost 3 bases, J lost 6 bases, and 11 bases lay in between. The CDR3 consists of 13 residues. Germline V CDR1 and CDR2: MNHNY, SVGAGI (reference sequence).

This chain joins TRBV5-1 and TRBJ1-1, with unresolved D. The V end lost 0 bases, the J end lost 5 bases, and 14 bases lay between the germline ends. The CDR3 spans 15 residues. Germline loops: CDR1 SGHRS, CDR2 YFSETQ. As DNA, the CDR3 is TGCGCCAGCAGCTTGGGGCCGGGGTTCGGGACTGAAGCTTTCTTT. This gives the protein CASSLGPGFGTEAFF.